The 16 T cell receptor beta chains presented below share a single source sample, sequenced in a study of shared clonotypes between healthy human individuals. Assay used: immunoSEQ multiplex PCR; TCRdb lists only in-frame clones, some missing. Of around 700,000 clones listed, around 72% were seen once; the top ten hold less than 2%. What was sequenced was memory CD4+ T cells sorted from blood. Subset in this sample: CD45RA-negative fraction. These receptors came from a woman in her 30s in good health.

V gene TRBV10-3 combines with J gene TRBJ2-3, with D possibly being TRBD1 or TRBD2 (6 bases each). This CDR3 comprises 14 residues. The germline CDR1 and CDR2 sequences are ENHRY and SYGVKD. V was trimmed by 6 bases and J by 2 bases, leaving 12 bases between them. CDR3 region: CAIRSGAYTDTQYF. The CDR3 DNA follows: TGTGCCATCAGGTCGGGGGCTTACACAGATACGCAGTATTTT.

The rearrangement uses TRBV28 and TRBJ2-3; D is possibly TRBD1 (6 bases). From germline, CDR1 is MDHEN and CDR2 SYDVKM. This CDR3 is 12 amino acids long. Trimming took 6 bases from V and 9 from J, leaving 13 bases between them. CDR3 residues: CASRTGTPTQYF. The CDR3 nucleotides are TGTGCCAGCAGGACCGGGACACCAACGCAGTATTTT.

CDR3 nucleotides: TGTGCCTGGAGTGGGGCAGGACTCGAGCAGTACTTC. This translates into CAWSGAGLEQYF. The chain employs TRBV30 and TRBJ2-7, with D tentatively TRBD2 (5 bases). From germline, CDR1 is GTSNPN and CDR2 SVGIG (reference sequence). The CDR3 runs 12 residues. With 1 base removed from V and 6 bases from J, the gap between germline ends came to 10 bases.

Details on this clone: The same CDR3 arises from other DNA sequences in this sample as well. The chain employs TRBV6-4 and TRBJ1-5; D ambiguous. This CDR3 has 13 amino acids. The germline V gene encodes CDR1 MRHNA and CDR2 SNTAGT. Trimming took 8 bases from V and 1 from J, leaving 9 bases between them. Written as DNA, the CDR3 is TGTGCCAGCTCCAGCGAGAGCAATCAGCCCCAGCATTTT. This codes for CASSSESNQPQHF.

V gene TRBV6-1 combines with J gene TRBJ1-3; D not certain. With 10 bases removed from V and 4 bases from J, the gap between germline ends came to 8 bases. Germline V gives CDR1 MNHNS, CDR2 SASEGT. The CDR3 has 11 amino acids. As DNA, the CDR3 is TGTGCCACCGCCAGGGGAAACACCATATATTTT. Its protein product is CATARGNTIYF.

This clone was observed at least ten times. The gene calls are TRBV15 and TRBJ2-3, with TRBD2 matching 9 bases. CDR1 and CDR2 (germline): LNHNV, YYDKDF (reference sequence). This CDR3 has 16 residues. J lost 3 bases, V lost 5 bases, and 9 bases had no gene match. CDR3 bases: TGTGCCACCAGCGATAGTAGCGGGAGTCCGACAGATACGCAGTATTTT. This gives the protein CATSDSSGSPTDTQYF.

This clone has just one count. This rearrangement joins TRBV10-3 to TRBJ1-4, with TRBD1 matching 7 bases. Germline lookup yields CDR1 ENHRY and CDR2 SYGVKD. The V and J ends lost 4 bases and 4 bases, in that order; junction bases with no gene match: 0. This CDR3 comprises 13 residues. CDR3 nucleotide sequence: TGTGCCATCAGTGGGACAGGTAATGAAAAACTGTTTTTT. It yields the protein CAISGTGNEKLFF.

V and J are TRBV2 and TRBJ1-4, with D possibly TRBD1 on 6 matching bases. Germline CDR1 is SNHLY and CDR2 is FYNNEI. Trimming shortened V by 4 bases and J by 3 bases, and 12 bases separated the two germline ends. CDR3 length: 15 amino acids. The CDR3 coding sequence is TGTGCCAGCAGTGCATACAGGGTCCCTAATGAAAAACTGTTTTTT. Translating gives CASSAYRVPNEKLFF.

This clone was counted a few times. This chain joins TRBV2 and TRBJ1-1; no firm D call. Germline values: CDR1 SNHLY, CDR2 FYNNEI. V was cut by 6 bases and J by 4 bases, with 6 bases left in between. The CDR3 totals 11 residues. The CDR3 protein is CASRASTEAFF. As DNA, the CDR3 is TGTGCCAGCAGGGCGTCCACTGAAGCTTTCTTT. The full variable domain, rest sourced from reference TRBV2 and TRBJ1-1, is EPEVTQTPSHQVTQMGQEVILRCVPISNHLYFYWYRQILGQKVEFLVSFYNNEISEKSEIFDDQFSVERPDGSNFTLKIRSTKLEDSAMYFCASRASTEAFFGQGTRLTVV.

The table lists this clone with a count of one. The chain carries TRBV10-3 and TRBJ2-5; D gene unclear. CDR3 size: 15 residues. V was clipped by 5 bases and J by 4 bases, with 17 bases between them. The germline CDR1 and CDR2 sequences are ENHRY and SYGVKD. In DNA form, the CDR3 reads TGTGCCATCAGTTTTTCCACTGGTCTCGGAGAGACCCAGTACTTC. The encoded protein is CAISFSTGLGETQYF.

The gene calls are TRBV19 and TRBJ1-1; 9 bases match TRBD1. V shed 3 bases, J shed 0 bases, and the junction held 2 bases outside the gene matches. Germline V lookup: CDR1 LNHDA, CDR2 SQIVND (reference sequence). The CDR3 contains 15 residues. The CDR3 sequence: CASSMGQGLNTEAFF. CDR3 nucleotides: TGTGCCAGTAGTATGGGACAGGGTTTGAACACTGAAGCTTTCTTT.

The chain combines TRBV14 with TRBJ2-5, with 9 bases fitting TRBD2. V lost 1 base, J lost 5 bases, and 5 bases stayed unmatched. The CDR3 consists of 15 residues. The V gene's germline CDR1 is SGHDN and CDR2 FVKESK. The CDR3: CASSQGYAGGETQYF. CDR3 coding DNA: TGTGCCAGCAGCCAAGGTTACGCGGGAGGGGAGACCCAGTACTTC. The variable domain in full, completed from reference TRBV14 and TRBJ2-5, reads EAGVTQFPSHSVIEKGQTVTLRCDPISGHDNLYWYRRVMGKEIKFLLHFVKESKQDESGMPNNRFLAERTGGTYSTLKVQPAELEDSGVYFCASSQGYAGGETQYFGPGTRLLVL.

The V call is TRBV5-6, the J call TRBJ2-7; TRBD2 is a possible D gene (5 bases). The CDR3 contains 15 residues. From germline, CDR1 is SGHDT and CDR2 YYEEEE. Trimming pared 4 bases from V and 6 bases from J, leaving 20 bases between. DNA for the CDR3: TGTGCCAGCAGCCTGCGGTGGGTACGAGGGAGCGAGCAGTACTTC. It specifies CASSLRWVRGSEQYF.

This clone was counted a single time. The chain combines TRBV28 with TRBJ2-2; 10 bases match TRBD2. V lost 6 bases and J lost 2; bases outside the gene matches: 9. Germline V lookup: CDR1 MDHEN, CDR2 SYDVKM. The CDR3 covers 17 residues. Here the CDR3 DNA reads TGTGCCAGCAGGACAACCGGGACTAGCGTAAACACCGGGGAGCTGTTTTTT. Protein product: CASRTTGTSVNTGELFF.

The chain recombines TRBV27 with TRBJ2-7; D not certain. The CDR3 has 14 residues. V was trimmed by 0 bases and J by 1 base, leaving 7 bases between them. Germline values: CDR1 MNHEY, CDR2 SMNVEV (reference sequence). In nucleotides, the CDR3 is TGTGCCAGCAGTTTATCAGAGGAGTCCTACGAGCAGTACTTC. It encodes CASSLSEESYEQYF.

V gene TRBV28 combines with J gene TRBJ1-2; TRBD1 aligns across 8 bases. CDR1 MDHEN and CDR2 SYDVKM come from the germline V gene. V trimming: 2 bases; J trimming: 4 bases; junction bases outside the gene matches: 6. CDR3 size: 15 residues. The DNA for the CDR3 is TGTGCCAGCAGTTTACGCAGGGGGCAAACCTATGGCTACACCTTC. It codes for CASSLRRGQTYGYTF.